Listed below are T cell receptor beta chains from one sample, sequenced in a study of vaccination effects on CD4 cells after COVID-19. Their recognized antigens are unknown. The assay was immunoSEQ multiplex PCR, and TCRdb's table has in-frame clones only and misses some. The sample records some 69,000 clones, less than 75% being singletons. This specimen was CD4+ T cells from PBMCs cultured without peptide, taken after COVID-19 vaccination. These receptors were taken from a human donor who received a COVID-19 vaccine. The CDR3 runs from the conserved cysteine through the conserved F or W. Each record gives: J gene, V gene, CDR3 protein.

J gene: TRBJ1-2
V gene: TRBV24-1
CDR3 protein: CATSDSRDSLRYTF

J gene: TRBJ2-3
V gene: TRBV7-3
CDR3 protein: CASSPTDRRTDTQYF

J gene: TRBJ1-3
V gene: TRBV30
CDR3 protein: CAWSLQGNTIYF

J gene: TRBJ1-1
V gene: TRBV5-1
CDR3 protein: CASSLNPGQGKPEAFF

J gene: TRBJ2-5
V gene: TRBV9
CDR3 protein: CASSVANFETQYF

J gene: TRBJ1-5
V gene: TRBV5-3
CDR3 protein: CARSPPDRGTGSNQPQHF

J gene: TRBJ1-2
V gene: TRBV28
CDR3 protein: CASSADRVNYGYTF

J gene: TRBJ1-5
V gene: TRBV19
CDR3 protein: CASTVARGQPQHF

J gene: TRBJ2-3
V gene: TRBV20-1
CDR3 protein: CSARLGRVKYF

J gene: TRBJ1-1
V gene: TRBV10-2
CDR3 protein: CASSKQGRNTEAFF

J gene: TRBJ2-1
V gene: TRBV5-1
CDR3 protein: CASSFYSPDNNEQFF

J gene: TRBJ2-5
V gene: TRBV5-1
CDR3 protein: CASSSTGLETQYF

J gene: TRBJ2-6
V gene: TRBV4-3
CDR3 protein: CASSQDQQGAGGANVLTF

J gene: TRBJ2-5
V gene: TRBV6-1
CDR3 protein: CASSEQRGETQYF

J gene: TRBJ2-1
V gene: TRBV5-4
CDR3 protein: CASSLARDRLQFF